The present T cell receptor (beta chain) was sequenced within a study of blood T cell repertoires in COVID-19. On the study more broadly: From T cells, B-cell-depleted T cells, or PBMCs came the material, which was cDNA or gDNA.

Profiled with immunoSEQ multiplex PCR; TCRdb holds only in-frame clones, not every one. The table has about 50,000 clones, 65% to 90% seen once; the top ten hold 14%. The germline V and J ends were trimmed by 0 bases and 0 bases, with 12 bases remaining between them. The CDR3 has 16 residues. Germline V gives CDR1 SGHRS, CDR2 YFSETQ. The receptor was isolated from a man between 65 and 85 years old with acute or convalescent COVID-19. Sequenced: peripheral blood. V and J are TRBV5-1 and TRBJ1-2; D call uncertain. Here the CDR3 reads CASSLDTPPPNYGYTF. For the CDR3, the DNA is TGCGCCAGCAGCTTGGACACACCACCCCCTAACTATGGCTACACCTTC.